Listed below are T cell receptor beta chains from one sample, sequenced in a study of beta chain features in type 1 diabetes. The data were produced by immunoSEQ multiplex PCR, yet TCRdb's version contains in-frame clones alone and is incomplete. The sample lists some 500,000 clones, over 9.5% seen once, with approximately 0.045% in the top ten. The sequencing input was naive CD4+ T cells from blood. Source of these receptors: a woman aged 18 to 35 in good health. Each CDR3 is given with its conserved first and last residue. A D gene is named only where the DNA matches it firmly. The size entry is marked missing in some rows and otherwise reads once, few, many or a size class.

clone_size: NA
j_call: TRBJ2-2
d_call: TRBD2
v_call: TRBV7-8
cdr3_aa: CASSIGTSRAGELFF
cdr3_nt: TGTGCCAGCAGTATCGGGACTAGCAGGGCCGGGGAGCTGTTTTTT

clone_size: NA
j_call: TRBJ2-1
d_call: NA
v_call: TRBV29-1
cdr3_aa: CSGSTGKYNEQFF
cdr3_nt: TGCAGCGGGTCCACAGGGAAGTACAATGAGCAGTTCTTC

clone_size: NA
j_call: TRBJ1-5
d_call: TRBD1
v_call: TRBV4-3
cdr3_aa: CASSERGRGQPQHF
cdr3_nt: TGCGCCAGCAGCGAAAGGGGGCGAGGTCAGCCCCAGCATTTT

clone_size: few
j_call: TRBJ2-1
d_call: NA
v_call: TRBV21-1
cdr3_aa: CASSKAPGAGKYNEQFF
cdr3_nt: TGTGCCAGCAGCAAGGCCCCAGGGGCAGGAAAATACAATGAGCAGTTCTTC

clone_size: NA
j_call: TRBJ1-6
d_call: NA
v_call: TRBV28
cdr3_aa: CASSLFLLPLHF
cdr3_nt: TGTGCCAGCAGTTTATTCTTGTTACCCCTCCACTTT

clone_size: NA
j_call: TRBJ2-3
d_call: NA
v_call: TRBV27
cdr3_aa: CASSFTATGITQYF
cdr3_nt: TGTGCCAGCAGTTTTACAGCCACCGGGATTACGCAGTATTTT

clone_size: NA
j_call: TRBJ2-2
d_call: TRBD1
v_call: TRBV7-2
cdr3_aa: CASSLQGAATGELFF
cdr3_nt: TGTGCCAGCAGCTTACAGGGGGCGGCCACCGGGGAGCTGTTTTTT

clone_size: few
j_call: TRBJ2-3
d_call: NA
v_call: TRBV25-1
cdr3_aa: CASSIPSTDTQYF
cdr3_nt: TGTGCCAGCAGTATCCCCAGCACAGATACGCAGTATTTT

clone_size: NA
j_call: TRBJ2-5
d_call: TRBD2
v_call: TRBV27
cdr3_aa: CASSPLGSGRGETQYF
cdr3_nt: TGTGCCAGCAGTCCCCTCGGTAGCGGGAGGGGAGAGACCCAGTACTTC

clone_size: NA
j_call: TRBJ1-1
d_call: NA
v_call: TRBV7-2
cdr3_aa: CASSLIRENTEAFF
cdr3_nt: TGTGCCAGCAGCTTAATACGGGAGAACACTGAAGCTTTCTTT

clone_size: few
j_call: TRBJ2-7
d_call: NA
v_call: TRBV30
cdr3_aa: CAWIPGGSPYEQYF
cdr3_nt: TGTGCCTGGATCCCCGGAGGGTCACCCTACGAGCAGTACTTC

clone_size: NA
j_call: TRBJ2-6
d_call: NA
v_call: TRBV18
cdr3_aa: CASSSRRPGANVLTF
cdr3_nt: TGTGCCAGCTCATCTCGGAGGCCTGGGGCCAACGTCCTGACTTTC

clone_size: NA
j_call: TRBJ2-1
d_call: NA
v_call: TRBV7-9
cdr3_aa: CASSFVSGARGEQFF
cdr3_nt: TGTGCCAGCAGCTTCGTTAGCGGAGCGAGGGGTGAGCAGTTCTTC

clone_size: NA
j_call: TRBJ2-6
d_call: TRBD1
v_call: TRBV7-3
cdr3_aa: CASSTRTGPSGANVLTF
cdr3_nt: TGTGCCAGCAGCACCCGGACAGGACCATCTGGGGCCAACGTCCTGACTTTC

clone_size: few
j_call: TRBJ2-5
d_call: NA
v_call: TRBV21-1
cdr3_aa: CASSKAPRGSEETQYF
cdr3_nt: TGTGCCAGCAGCAAAGCGCCGCGCGGGTCGGAAGAGACCCAGTACTTC

clone_size: NA
j_call: TRBJ2-3
d_call: TRBD1
v_call: TRBV9
cdr3_aa: CASSTSRSGQGSTDTQYF
cdr3_nt: TGTGCCAGCAGCACATCAAGATCGGGACAGGGCAGCACAGATACGCAGTATTTT

clone_size: NA
j_call: TRBJ1-1
d_call: TRBD1
v_call: TRBV29-1
cdr3_aa: CSVTNPGGRGAFF
cdr3_nt: TGCAGCGTGACCAACCCAGGGGGCAGAGGAGCTTTCTTT

clone_size: few
j_call: TRBJ2-2
d_call: NA
v_call: TRBV6-5
cdr3_aa: CASSTNTGELFF
cdr3_nt: TGTGCCAGCAGCACGAACACCGGGGAGCTGTTTTTT

clone_size: NA
j_call: TRBJ2-3
d_call: NA
v_call: TRBV10-2
cdr3_aa: CASSDYTDTQYF
cdr3_nt: TGCGCCAGCAGTGATTACACAGATACGCAGTATTTT

clone_size: few
j_call: TRBJ2-1
d_call: NA
v_call: TRBV7-8
cdr3_aa: CASSGVAWRDGEQFF
cdr3_nt: TGTGCCAGCAGCGGGGTGGCCTGGAGGGACGGTGAGCAGTTCTTC

clone_size: few
j_call: TRBJ2-5
d_call: NA
v_call: TRBV29-1
cdr3_aa: CSVGQGSETQYF
cdr3_nt: TGCAGCGTTGGGCAGGGGTCAGAGACCCAGTACTTC

clone_size: few
j_call: TRBJ2-1
d_call: NA
v_call: TRBV5-4
cdr3_aa: CASSLGRPATGNEQFF
cdr3_nt: TGTGCCAGCAGCTTGGGGCGCCCGGCGACCGGCAATGAGCAGTTCTTC

clone_size: NA
j_call: TRBJ1-1
d_call: NA
v_call: TRBV30
cdr3_aa: CAWGSPGGTEAFF
cdr3_nt: TGTGCCTGGGGGTCCCCTGGCGGGACTGAAGCTTTCTTT